This T cell receptor beta chain was captured in a study of blood T cell repertoires in COVID-19. Whole-study context: There were acute and convalescent COVID-19 samples, and they came from the United States, Italy and Spain. Sources were T cells, B-cell-depleted T cells, or PBMCs; the material itself was cDNA or gDNA.

Original methodology: Researchers report that nucleated cell counts were estimated from reference gene primer amplification. Clones were read by immunoSEQ multiplex PCR, and TCRdb kept only the in-frame ones, dropping some. For V, J and clone size, that table is used; D and trimming come from the DNA. Among 160,000 or so clones, 87% were seen once, and the ten largest hold roughly 1.5%. CDR1 is MNHEY and CDR2 is SMNVEV in the germline V gene (reference sequence). J gave up 2 bases and V 5 bases, and 6 bases lay outside the gene matches. CDR3 size: 15 residues. Regarding this clone: This sample also contains other DNA sequences that code for the same CDR3.

The sequenced material came from peripheral blood. This receptor was obtained from a woman in her fifties or sixties with acute or convalescent COVID-19. V is TRBV27 and J is TRBJ1-5, with 7 bases aligning to TRBD1. The CDR3 DNA sequence: TGTGCCAGCAGTCTAAGGGGGCTAGGCAATCAGCCCCAGCATTTT. It translates to CASSLRGLGNQPQHF.